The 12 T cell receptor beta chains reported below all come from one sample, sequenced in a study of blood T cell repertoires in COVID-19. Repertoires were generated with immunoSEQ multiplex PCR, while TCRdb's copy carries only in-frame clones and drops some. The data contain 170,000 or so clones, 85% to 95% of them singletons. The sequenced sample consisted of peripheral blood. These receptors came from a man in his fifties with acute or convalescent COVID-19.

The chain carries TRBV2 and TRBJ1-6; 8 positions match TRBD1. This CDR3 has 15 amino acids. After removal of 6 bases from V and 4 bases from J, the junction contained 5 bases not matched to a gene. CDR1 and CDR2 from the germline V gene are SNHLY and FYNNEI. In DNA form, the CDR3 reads TGTGCCAGCAGCGCGGGACAGGTATATAATTCACCCCTCCACTTT. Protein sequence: CASSAGQVYNSPLHF.

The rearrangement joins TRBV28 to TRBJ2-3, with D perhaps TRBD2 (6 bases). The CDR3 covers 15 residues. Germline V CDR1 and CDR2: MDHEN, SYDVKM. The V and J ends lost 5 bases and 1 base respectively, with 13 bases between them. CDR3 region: CASSVGGERTDTQYF. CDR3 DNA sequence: TGTGCCAGCAGTGTAGGCGGGGAGCGCACAGATACGCAGTATTTT.

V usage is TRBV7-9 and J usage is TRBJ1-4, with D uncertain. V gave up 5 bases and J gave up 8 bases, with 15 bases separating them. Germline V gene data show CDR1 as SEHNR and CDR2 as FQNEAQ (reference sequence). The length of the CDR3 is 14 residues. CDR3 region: CASSPSEVDEKLFF. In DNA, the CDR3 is TGTGCCAGCAGCCCTAGTGAGGTAGACGAAAAACTGTTTTTT.

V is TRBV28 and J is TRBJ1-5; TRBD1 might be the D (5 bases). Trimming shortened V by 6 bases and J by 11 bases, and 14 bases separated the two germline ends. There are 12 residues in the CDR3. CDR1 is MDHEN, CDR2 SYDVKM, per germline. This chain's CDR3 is CASSLAGATQHF. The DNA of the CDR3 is TGTGCCAGCAGCTTAGCTGGGGCGACCCAGCATTTT.

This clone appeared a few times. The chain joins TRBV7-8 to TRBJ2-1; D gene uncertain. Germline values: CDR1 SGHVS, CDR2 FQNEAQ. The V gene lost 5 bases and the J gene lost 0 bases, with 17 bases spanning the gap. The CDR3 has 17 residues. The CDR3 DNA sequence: TGTGCCAGCAGCCCCGAAGTGCGGCAGAGCTCCTACAATGAGCAGTTCTTC. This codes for CASSPEVRQSSYNEQFF.

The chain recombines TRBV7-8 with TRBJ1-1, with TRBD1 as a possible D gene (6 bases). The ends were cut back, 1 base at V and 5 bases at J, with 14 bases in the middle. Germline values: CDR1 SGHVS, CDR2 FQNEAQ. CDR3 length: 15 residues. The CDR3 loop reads CASSLDDRTGTEAFF. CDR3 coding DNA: TGTGCCAGCAGCTTAGACGACAGGACGGGGACTGAAGCTTTCTTT.

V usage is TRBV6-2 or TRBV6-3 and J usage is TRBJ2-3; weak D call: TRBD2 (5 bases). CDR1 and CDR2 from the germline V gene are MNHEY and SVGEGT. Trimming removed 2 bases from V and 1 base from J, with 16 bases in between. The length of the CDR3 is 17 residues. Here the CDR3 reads CASSYTSRGLGTDTQYF. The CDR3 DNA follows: TGTGCCAGCAGTTACACGAGTCGCGGGTTGGGCACAGATACGCAGTATTTT.

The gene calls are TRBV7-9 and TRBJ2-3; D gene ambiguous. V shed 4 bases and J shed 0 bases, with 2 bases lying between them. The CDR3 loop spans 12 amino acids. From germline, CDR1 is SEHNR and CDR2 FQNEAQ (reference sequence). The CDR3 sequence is CASSSSTDTQYF. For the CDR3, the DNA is TGTGCCAGCAGCTCTAGCACAGATACGCAGTATTTT. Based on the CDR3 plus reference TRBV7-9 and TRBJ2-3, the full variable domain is DTGVSQNPRHKITKRGQNVTFRCDPISEHNRLYWYRQTLGQGPEFLTYFQNEAQLEKSRLLSDRFSAERPKGSFSTLEIQRTEQGDSAMYLCASSSSTDTQYFGPGTRLTVL.

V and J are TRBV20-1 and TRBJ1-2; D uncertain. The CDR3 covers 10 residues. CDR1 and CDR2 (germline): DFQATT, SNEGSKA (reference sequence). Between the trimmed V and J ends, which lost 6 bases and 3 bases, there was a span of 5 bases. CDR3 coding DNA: TGCAGTGCACGGGACTATGGCTACACCTTC. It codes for CSARDYGYTF.

CDR3 protein: CASSAPQENEKLFF. CDR3 DNA sequence: TGTGCCAGCAGCGCTCCACAGGAGAATGAAAAACTGTTTTTT. The chain has TRBV9 and TRBJ1-4, with a weak D call TRBD1 (5 bases). CDR1 and CDR2 from the germline V gene are SGDLS and YYNGEE. The CDR3 consists of 14 residues. V shed 3 bases and J shed 5 bases, with 11 bases lying between them.

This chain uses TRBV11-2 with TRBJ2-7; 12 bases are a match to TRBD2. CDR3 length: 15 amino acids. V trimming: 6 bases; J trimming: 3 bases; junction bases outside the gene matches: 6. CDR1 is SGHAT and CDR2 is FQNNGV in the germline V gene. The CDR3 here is CASSITTSGSYEQYF. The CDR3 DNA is TGTGCCAGCAGTATTACGACTAGCGGGAGCTACGAGCAGTACTTC.

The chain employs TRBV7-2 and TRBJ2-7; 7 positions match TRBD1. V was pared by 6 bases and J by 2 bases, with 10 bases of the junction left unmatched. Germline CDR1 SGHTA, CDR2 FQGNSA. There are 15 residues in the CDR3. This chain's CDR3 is CASSLTLDRTYEQYV. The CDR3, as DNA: TGTGCCAGCAGTCTTACTTTGGACAGGACCTACGAGCAGTACGTC.